These T cell receptor beta chains were read from a single sample in a study of cytomegalovirus exposure and HLA in healthy donors. Data came from immunoSEQ multiplex PCR; TCRdb stores just in-frame clones and leaves some out. The repertoire holds hundreds of thousands of clones, with more than 80% as singletons. Sequencing was carried out using PBMCs. The receptors here all came from a woman aged 18-30 years in good health and CMV-seronegative. CDR3s include the opening cysteine and the closing phenylalanine or tryptophan. D genes are given only for firm matches. Clone size is stated in some rows and not others, as once, few, many or a class when expanded.

J gene: TRBJ2-1; clone size: once; V gene: TRBV28; D gene: TRBD1; CDR3 protein: CASSDRGNEQFF; CDR3 DNA: TGTGCCAGCAGTGACAGGGGAAATGAGCAGTTCTTC
J gene: TRBJ1-1; clone size: many; V gene: TRBV4-2; D gene: TRBD1; CDR3 protein: CASSQETGESFEAFF; CDR3 DNA: TGTGCCAGCAGCCAGGAAACAGGGGAGTCGTTTGAAGCTTTCTTT
J gene: TRBJ1-6; clone size: .; V gene: TRBV9; D gene: TRBD1; CDR3 protein: CASRLQGQGISPLHF; CDR3 DNA: TGTGCCAGCAGATTACAGGGACAGGGGATTTCACCCCTCCACTTT
J gene: TRBJ2-7; clone size: .; V gene: TRBV5-1; D gene: .; CDR3 protein: CASSSTSSYEQYF; CDR3 DNA: TGCGCCAGCAGTTCGACTAGCTCCTACGAGCAGTACTTC
J gene: TRBJ2-1; clone size: .; V gene: TRBV4-1; D gene: TRBD2; CDR3 protein: CASSQDRAGGNYNEQFF; CDR3 DNA: TGCGCCAGCAGCCAAGACCGGGCGGGGGGAAACTACAATGAGCAGTTCTTC
J gene: TRBJ2-7; clone size: .; V gene: TRBV27; D gene: .; CDR3 protein: CASSVTATLSYEQYF; CDR3 DNA: TGTGCCAGCAGTGTCACAGCAACTCTCTCCTACGAGCAGTACTTC
J gene: TRBJ2-7; clone size: .; V gene: TRBV6-6; D gene: .; CDR3 protein: CASSYSPGSAYEQYF; CDR3 DNA: TGTGCCAGCAGTTACTCCCCGGGGAGTGCCTACGAGCAGTACTTC
J gene: TRBJ2-1; clone size: .; V gene: TRBV5-1; D gene: .; CDR3 protein: CASSLMTSSYNEQFF; CDR3 DNA: TGCGCCAGCAGCTTGATGACAAGCTCCTACAATGAGCAGTTCTTC
J gene: TRBJ2-1; clone size: .; V gene: TRBV10-2; D gene: TRBD2; CDR3 protein: CASVPGTSGGASYNEQFF; CDR3 DNA: TGCGCCAGCGTACCCGGGACTAGCGGGGGGGCGAGCTACAATGAGCAGTTCTTC
J gene: TRBJ2-3; clone size: .; V gene: TRBV15; D gene: .; CDR3 protein: CATSRVRQSKDTQYF; CDR3 DNA: TGTGCCACCAGCAGAGTGAGACAGTCGAAAGATACGCAGTATTTT
J gene: TRBJ2-5; clone size: .; V gene: TRBV7-9; D gene: .; CDR3 protein: CASSYPTRETQYF; CDR3 DNA: TGTGCCAGCAGCTATCCTACCCGAGAGACCCAGTACTTC
J gene: TRBJ1-1; clone size: .; V gene: TRBV14; D gene: .; CDR3 protein: CASNKAGANTEAFF; CDR3 DNA: TGTGCCAGCAACAAGGCAGGGGCGAACACTGAAGCTTTCTTT
J gene: TRBJ2-3; clone size: .; V gene: TRBV27; D gene: TRBD2; CDR3 protein: CASSLSAGDGTDTQYF; CDR3 DNA: TGTGCCAGCAGTTTATCGGCGGGAGACGGCACAGATACGCAGTATTTT
J gene: TRBJ2-1; clone size: few; V gene: TRBV19; D gene: TRBD2; CDR3 protein: CASGGGYNEQFF; CDR3 DNA: TGTGCCAGTGGGGGGGGCTACAATGAGCAGTTCTTC
J gene: TRBJ2-5; clone size: once; V gene: TRBV13; D gene: TRBD1; CDR3 protein: CASSPRGWANQETQYF; CDR3 DNA: TGTGCCAGCAGCCCCAGGGGGTGGGCAAACCAAGAGACCCAGTACTTC
J gene: TRBJ2-5; clone size: .; V gene: TRBV6-5; D gene: TRBD2; CDR3 protein: CASSPRTRMKETQYF; CDR3 DNA: TGTGCCAGCAGTCCTCGGACTAGGATGAAAGAGACCCAGTACTTC
J gene: TRBJ2-7; clone size: .; V gene: TRBV4-2; D gene: .; CDR3 protein: CASSQYGGPTYEQYF; CDR3 DNA: TGTGCCAGCAGCCAATACGGGGGACCGACCTACGAGCAGTACTTC
J gene: TRBJ2-1; clone size: .; V gene: TRBV7-9; D gene: TRBD1; CDR3 protein: CASSLVVGGGDEQFF; CDR3 DNA: TGTGCCAGCAGCTTAGTCGTAGGGGGCGGCGATGAGCAGTTCTTC
J gene: TRBJ1-2; clone size: .; V gene: TRBV6-5; D gene: .; CDR3 protein: CASSLDYGRGYTF; CDR3 DNA: TGTGCCAGCAGCCTGGACTATGGCAGGGGCTACACCTTC
J gene: TRBJ1-6; clone size: .; V gene: TRBV6-5; D gene: .; CDR3 protein: CASRPPGHLNSPLHF; CDR3 DNA: TGTGCCAGCAGACCTCCGGGACACCTCAATTCACCCCTCCACTTT
J gene: TRBJ1-3; clone size: .; V gene: TRBV30; D gene: TRBD1; CDR3 protein: CAWSTGTGAFSGNTIYF; CDR3 DNA: TGTGCCTGGAGTACCGGGACAGGCGCCTTCTCTGGAAACACCATATATTTT
J gene: TRBJ1-2; clone size: once; V gene: TRBV7-9; D gene: TRBD1; CDR3 protein: CASSLPPGQGYGYTF; CDR3 DNA: TGTGCCAGCAGCTTACCCCCGGGACAGGGGTATGGCTACACCTTC
J gene: TRBJ2-3; clone size: .; V gene: TRBV7-9; D gene: .; CDR3 protein: CASSPHTDTQYF; CDR3 DNA: TGTGCCAGCAGCCCCCACACAGATACGCAGTATTTT
J gene: TRBJ1-4; clone size: once; V gene: TRBV7-8; D gene: TRBD1; CDR3 protein: CASSTRQGTLKKLFF; CDR3 DNA: TGTGCCAGCAGCACCCGACAGGGTACATTAAAAAAACTGTTTTTT
J gene: TRBJ2-7; clone size: .; V gene: TRBV27; D gene: .; CDR3 protein: CASSYSYEQYF; CDR3 DNA: TGTGCCAGCAGCTACTCCTACGAGCAGTACTTC
J gene: TRBJ1-2; clone size: few; V gene: TRBV29-1; D gene: .; CDR3 protein: CSVPFLTGYGYTF; CDR3 DNA: TGCAGCGTGCCTTTTCTGACAGGCTATGGCTACACCTTC
J gene: TRBJ2-7; clone size: .; V gene: TRBV14; D gene: .; CDR3 protein: CASSSQGYEQYF; CDR3 DNA: TGTGCCAGCAGCTCTCAGGGTTACGAGCAGTACTTC
J gene: TRBJ2-1; clone size: .; V gene: TRBV4-1; D gene: TRBD2; CDR3 protein: CASSQEGLAGGLYNEQFF; CDR3 DNA: TGCGCCAGCAGCCAAGAAGGGCTAGCGGGAGGACTTTACAATGAGCAGTTCTTC
J gene: TRBJ2-1; clone size: .; V gene: TRBV29-1; D gene: .; CDR3 protein: CSVELWGKGLASDEQFF; CDR3 DNA: TGCAGCGTTGAGCTTTGGGGTAAGGGACTTGCGAGCGATGAGCAGTTCTTC
J gene: TRBJ2-7; clone size: .; V gene: TRBV9; D gene: .; CDR3 protein: CASSTYDSPSEQYF; CDR3 DNA: TGTGCCAGCAGCACCTATGACTCCCCAAGCGAGCAGTACTTC
J gene: TRBJ2-1; clone size: few; V gene: TRBV5-4; D gene: TRBD1; CDR3 protein: CASNPGGEREQFF; CDR3 DNA: TGTGCCAGCAACCCAGGGGGAGAACGGGAGCAGTTCTTC
J gene: TRBJ1-2; clone size: .; V gene: TRBV28; D gene: TRBD1; CDR3 protein: CASSYPGQGYGYTF; CDR3 DNA: TGTGCCAGCAGTTATCCGGGACAGGGGTATGGCTACACCTTC
J gene: TRBJ1-2; clone size: .; V gene: TRBV4-2; D gene: .; CDR3 protein: CASSQDRGGNGYTF; CDR3 DNA: TGTGCCAGCAGCCAAGATCGGGGAGGGAATGGCTACACCTTC
J gene: TRBJ1-2; clone size: .; V gene: TRBV11-2; D gene: .; CDR3 protein: CASSLLPRQGNGYTF; CDR3 DNA: TGTGCCAGCAGCTTACTCCCGCGGCAGGGGAACGGCTACACCTTC
J gene: TRBJ2-1; clone size: .; V gene: TRBV4-1; D gene: TRBD2; CDR3 protein: CASSRPRAGGTSSVPYNEQFF; CDR3 DNA: TGCGCCAGCAGCCGACCCCGGGCAGGGGGGACTAGCTCGGTCCCTTACAATGAGCAGTTCTTC
J gene: TRBJ2-2; clone size: few; V gene: TRBV5-1; D gene: .; CDR3 protein: CASSHGGATGELFF; CDR3 DNA: TGCGCCAGCAGCCATGGCGGTGCCACCGGGGAGCTGTTTTTT
J gene: TRBJ2-5; clone size: .; V gene: TRBV5-1; D gene: .; CDR3 protein: CASSLESVQETQYF; CDR3 DNA: TGCGCCAGCAGCTTGGAGTCAGTCCAAGAGACCCAGTACTTC
J gene: TRBJ1-1; clone size: .; V gene: TRBV6-1; D gene: .; CDR3 protein: CASSGSRGAFAEAFF; CDR3 DNA: TGTGCCAGCAGTGGTAGTCGGGGGGCGTTTGCTGAAGCTTTCTTT
J gene: TRBJ2-2; clone size: .; V gene: TRBV2; D gene: .; CDR3 protein: CASSRTLANTGELFF; CDR3 DNA: TGTGCCAGCAGTAGGACACTCGCGAACACCGGGGAGCTGTTTTTT
J gene: TRBJ1-5; clone size: once; V gene: TRBV28; D gene: .; CDR3 protein: CASSLFAGPSRGNQPQHF; CDR3 DNA: TGTGCCAGCAGTTTATTTGCAGGGCCATCGCGTGGTAATCAGCCCCAGCATTTT
J gene: TRBJ2-3; clone size: .; V gene: TRBV7-3; D gene: TRBD2; CDR3 protein: CASSPGTSGFSTDTQYF; CDR3 DNA: TGTGCCAGCAGTCCTGGGACTAGCGGGTTTAGCACAGATACGCAGTATTTT
J gene: TRBJ2-1; clone size: .; V gene: TRBV5-4; D gene: .; CDR3 protein: CASSHLGGSRSPRGYNEQFF; CDR3 DNA: TGTGCCAGCAGCCACTTAGGAGGGAGTCGATCTCCTCGGGGTTACAATGAGCAGTTCTTC
J gene: TRBJ2-2; clone size: .; V gene: TRBV7-8; D gene: TRBD2; CDR3 protein: CASSLAQRLAGLTGELFF; CDR3 DNA: TGTGCCAGCAGCTTAGCGCAGAGACTAGCGGGATTAACCGGGGAGCTGTTTTTT
J gene: TRBJ2-7; clone size: .; V gene: TRBV5-1; D gene: TRBD1; CDR3 protein: CASSLGTGLLYEQYF; CDR3 DNA: TGCGCCAGCAGCTTGGGGACAGGGCTGCTATACGAGCAGTACTTC
J gene: TRBJ2-7; clone size: once; V gene: TRBV6-1; D gene: TRBD2; CDR3 protein: CASSERLAGAYEQYF; CDR3 DNA: TGTGCCAGCAGTGAACGCCTAGCGGGGGCCTACGAGCAGTACTTC
J gene: TRBJ1-5; clone size: .; V gene: TRBV28; D gene: TRBD1; CDR3 protein: CASIWGRGSNQPQHF; CDR3 DNA: TGTGCCAGCATCTGGGGCAGGGGGAGCAATCAGCCCCAGCATTTT
J gene: TRBJ2-2; clone size: few; V gene: TRBV28; D gene: TRBD2; CDR3 protein: CASSLGGRANTGELFF; CDR3 DNA: TGTGCCAGCAGTTTAGGCGGGAGGGCGAACACCGGGGAGCTGTTTTTT
J gene: TRBJ1-4; clone size: .; V gene: TRBV10-2; D gene: .; CDR3 protein: CASSVHLDTPNEKLFF; CDR3 DNA: TGCGCCAGCAGTGTCCACCTGGACACACCTAATGAAAAACTGTTTTTT
J gene: TRBJ1-4; clone size: .; V gene: TRBV6-1; D gene: TRBD1; CDR3 protein: CASSLKQGNNEKLFF; CDR3 DNA: TGTGCCAGCAGCCTAAAACAGGGGAATAATGAAAAACTGTTTTTT
J gene: TRBJ1-2; clone size: .; V gene: TRBV19; D gene: .; CDR3 protein: CATGTPSPGYTF; CDR3 DNA: TGTGCCACAGGAACACCGTCGCCGGGCTACACCTTC
J gene: TRBJ1-4; clone size: .; V gene: TRBV29-1; D gene: TRBD1; CDR3 protein: CSVSRRGTEKLFF; CDR3 DNA: TGCAGCGTCTCGCGCAGGGGGACCGAAAAACTGTTTTTT
J gene: TRBJ2-4; clone size: .; V gene: TRBV5-6; D gene: .; CDR3 protein: CASSLVLAKNIQYF; CDR3 DNA: TGTGCCAGCAGCTTGGTCCTAGCCAAAAACATTCAGTACTTC
J gene: TRBJ2-2; clone size: .; V gene: TRBV11-3; D gene: TRBD1; CDR3 protein: CASSSRDRGNTGELFF; CDR3 DNA: TGTGCCAGCAGCTCTAGGGACAGGGGGAACACCGGGGAGCTGTTTTTT
J gene: TRBJ2-7; clone size: .; V gene: TRBV6-6; D gene: TRBD1; CDR3 protein: CASRGLQGGLMDEQYF; CDR3 DNA: TGTGCCAGCAGAGGCCTACAGGGGGGATTGATGGACGAGCAGTACTTC